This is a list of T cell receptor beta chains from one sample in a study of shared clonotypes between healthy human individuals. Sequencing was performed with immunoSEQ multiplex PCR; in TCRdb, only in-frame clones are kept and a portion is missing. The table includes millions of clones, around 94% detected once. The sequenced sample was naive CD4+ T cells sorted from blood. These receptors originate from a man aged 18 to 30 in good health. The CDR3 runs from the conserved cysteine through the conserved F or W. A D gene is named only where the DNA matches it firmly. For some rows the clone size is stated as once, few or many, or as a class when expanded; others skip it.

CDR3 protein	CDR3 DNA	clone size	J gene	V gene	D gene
CASSLARGSSTDTQYF	TGTGCCAGCAGCTTAGCTCGGGGTTCTAGCACAGATACGCAGTATTTT	NA	TRBJ2-3	TRBV11-2	NA
CASSDRNEQFF	TGTGCCAGCAGTGACCGCAATGAGCAGTTCTTC	NA	TRBJ2-1	TRBV2	NA
CASGQRTGSLYGYTF	TGTGCCAGCGGCCAAAGGACAGGGAGTTTATATGGCTACACCTTC	NA	TRBJ1-2	TRBV6-5	TRBD1
CAISLAGTGSYEQYF	TGTGCCATCAGTCTCGCCGGGACAGGTTCGTACGAGCAGTACTTC	NA	TRBJ2-7	TRBV10-3	TRBD1
CASSVAQGQETQYF	TGTGCCAGCAGCGTAGCTCAGGGCCAAGAGACCCAGTACTTC	NA	TRBJ2-5	TRBV9	NA
CASSVTGGHEQYF	TGCGCCAGCAGTGTTACGGGGGGCCACGAGCAGTACTTC	NA	TRBJ2-7	TRBV5-1	NA
CASSLVVERTGELFF	TGCGCCAGCAGCTTGGTTGTCGAGAGAACCGGGGAGCTGTTTTTT	NA	TRBJ2-2	TRBV5-1	NA
CASSVSGDTEAFF	TGTGCCAGCAGTGTAAGCGGGGACACTGAAGCTTTCTTT	NA	TRBJ1-1	TRBV2	NA
CASSATGQSGANVLTF	TGTGCCAGTAGTGCCACGGGACAAAGTGGGGCCAACGTCCTGACTTTC	NA	TRBJ2-6	TRBV19	NA
CASSILGPNTEAFF	TGTGCCAGTAGTATTTTGGGGCCGAACACTGAAGCTTTCTTT	NA	TRBJ1-1	TRBV19	NA
CASGSLGDSYEQYF	TGTGCCAGCGGATCCCTCGGGGACTCCTACGAGCAGTACTTC	NA	TRBJ2-7	TRBV7-8	NA
CASSFRGAGGHEQYF	TGTGCCAGCAGCTTCCGCGGAGCGGGAGGCCACGAGCAGTACTTC	NA	TRBJ2-7	TRBV5-6	TRBD2
CASRPPTGISTDTQYF	TGCGCCAGCAGACCACCGACGGGGATTAGCACAGATACGCAGTATTTT	NA	TRBJ2-3	TRBV5-1	NA
CASSSRQANSPLHF	TGTGCCAGTAGTTCAAGACAGGCCAATTCACCCCTCCACTTT	NA	TRBJ1-6	TRBV19	NA
CASSLPGVPDGYTF	TGTGCCAGCAGCTTGCCAGGGGTCCCAGATGGCTACACCTTC	NA	TRBJ1-2	TRBV7-9	NA
CASSYGELGSPLHF	TGTGCCAGCAGCTACGGGGAGCTGGGGTCACCCCTCCACTTT	NA	TRBJ1-6	TRBV6-6	NA
CASSLGGEKLFF	TGTGCCAGCAGCTTGGGGGGTGAAAAACTGTTTTTT	NA	TRBJ1-4	TRBV7-9	NA
CASSSLPGLAGAFISTDTQYF	TGTGCCAGCAGTTCACTTCCGGGACTAGCGGGAGCCTTTATAAGCACAGATACGCAGTATTTT	NA	TRBJ2-3	TRBV27	TRBD2
CASSQESVLRVTGELFF	TGCGCCAGCAGCCAAGAGTCAGTCCTTAGGGTCACCGGGGAGCTGTTTTTT	NA	TRBJ2-2	TRBV4-1	NA
CASSLYQGAAYEQYF	TGTGCCAGCAGCTTATACCAGGGGGCCGCCTACGAGCAGTACTTC	NA	TRBJ2-7	TRBV7-2	TRBD1
CASGHSNEQFF	TGTGCCAGCGGCCATTCTAATGAGCAGTTCTTC	once	TRBJ2-1	TRBV7-2	NA
CASSEGGRRYNEQFF	TGTGCCAGCAGTGAAGGCGGGAGGAGGTACAATGAGCAGTTCTTC	NA	TRBJ2-1	TRBV6-1	TRBD2
CASSRDGDRSWALNEQFF	TGTGCCAGCAGCCGAGACGGAGACCGAAGCTGGGCCCTCAATGAGCAGTTCTTC	NA	TRBJ2-1	TRBV7-3	NA
CASSYSGTGSHTQYF	TGTGCCAGCAGTTACTCGGGGACAGGGAGTCATACGCAGTATTTT	NA	TRBJ2-3	TRBV6-5	TRBD1
CASSTGQAYGYTF	TGTGCCAGCAGCACGGGACAGGCTTATGGCTACACCTTC	once	TRBJ1-2	TRBV28	TRBD1
CATSRRRVETQYF	TGTGCCACCAGCCGACGGAGGGTAGAGACCCAGTACTTC	NA	TRBJ2-5	TRBV15	NA
CATGCRDRGLPRVAEAFF	TGTGCCACTGGATGCCGAGACAGGGGGCTCCCTAGAGTAGCTGAAGCTTTCTTT	NA	TRBJ1-1	TRBV7-9	TRBD1
CASALGGGEQYF	TGTGCCAGCGCCCTCGGGGGCGGAGAGCAGTACTTC	few	TRBJ2-7	TRBV28	NA
CASSSGQGPYEQYF	TGTGCCAGCAGTTCCGGACAGGGTCCCTACGAGCAGTACTTC	NA	TRBJ2-7	TRBV5-4	TRBD1
CAIRPGTGDPETQYF	TGTGCCATCAGACCCGGGACAGGGGATCCGGAGACCCAGTACTTC	NA	TRBJ2-5	TRBV10-3	TRBD1
CASRASPSYEQYF	TGTGCCAGTAGGGCCTCTCCCTCCTACGAGCAGTACTTC	NA	TRBJ2-7	TRBV19	NA
CASIDRLPNQPQHF	TGTGCCAGCATCGACAGGCTACCTAATCAGCCCCAGCATTTT	NA	TRBJ1-5	TRBV6-1	NA
CASSSILEQYF	TGTGCCAGCAGTTCTATTCTCGAGCAGTACTTC	NA	TRBJ2-7	TRBV6-5	NA
CASSRGGGQRDTQYF	TGTGCCAGTAGTAGGGGCGGGGGCCAAAGAGATACGCAGTATTTT	NA	TRBJ2-3	TRBV19	NA
CAISGGNSGRAGYEQFF	TGTGCCATCAGTGGGGGTAATAGCGGGAGGGCCGGGTATGAGCAGTTCTTC	NA	TRBJ2-1	TRBV10-3	TRBD2
CASSMVQSEKLFF	TGTGCCAGTAGTATGGTACAGTCAGAAAAACTGTTTTTT	NA	TRBJ1-4	TRBV19	NA
CASSVVGAQYF	TGCGCCAGCAGCGTCGTGGGGGCCCAGTACTTC	NA	TRBJ2-5	TRBV5-1	NA
CASSLMGQAGNTIYF	TGTGCCAGCAGCTTAATGGGTCAGGCTGGAAACACCATATATTTT	once	TRBJ1-3	TRBV7-3	NA
CASSPSPTDTQYF	TGTGCCAGCAGTCCGTCTCCCACAGATACGCAGTATTTT	NA	TRBJ2-3	TRBV28	NA
CASSEGTGGPYSGANVLTF	TGCGCCAGCAGCGAAGGGACAGGGGGCCCCTACTCTGGGGCCAACGTCCTGACTTTC	NA	TRBJ2-6	TRBV5-1	TRBD1
CASSYRLAGLTDTQYF	TGTGCCAGCAGTTACCGACTAGCGGGGCTCACAGATACGCAGTATTTT	NA	TRBJ2-3	TRBV6-6	TRBD2
CASSDWTRRYF	TGTGCCAGCAGTGATTGGACTCGCCGGTATTTT	NA	TRBJ2-3	TRBV6-1	NA
CASSYSGGFTDTQYF	TGTGCCAGCAGTTACTCAGGGGGATTCACAGATACGCAGTATTTT	NA	TRBJ2-3	TRBV6-5	NA
CASRRTGGKETQYF	TGTGCCAGTAGGCGGACAGGGGGCAAAGAGACCCAGTACTTC	NA	TRBJ2-5	TRBV19	TRBD1
CASSSPYSGASTDTQYF	TGCGCCAGCAGCTCGCCTTACTCGGGGGCTAGCACAGATACGCAGTATTTT	NA	TRBJ2-3	TRBV5-1	NA
CASSLTGGNTEAFF	TGTGCCAGCAGCCTGACAGGGGGCAACACTGAAGCTTTCTTT	NA	TRBJ1-1	TRBV6-6	TRBD1
CASSLRMGPNSPLHF	TGCGCCAGCAGCTTGAGAATGGGTCCAAATTCACCCCTCCACTTT	NA	TRBJ1-6	TRBV5-1	NA
CAWREGLSYNEQFF	TGTGCCTGGAGAGAAGGACTGTCCTACAATGAGCAGTTCTTC	NA	TRBJ2-1	TRBV30	NA
CASQTPGVVEQYF	TGTGCCAGTCAAACGCCGGGAGTAGTCGAGCAGTACTTC	once	TRBJ2-7	TRBV6-5	NA
CASSSAGWGSGEQYF	TGTGCCAGCAGCTCCGCGGGGTGGGGGAGTGGAGAGCAGTACTTC	NA	TRBJ2-7	TRBV6-5	NA
CASGWETQYF	TGTGCCAGCGGATGGGAGACCCAGTACTTC	NA	TRBJ2-5	TRBV2	NA
CAISEDRANTEAFF	TGTGCCATCAGTGAGGACAGGGCTAACACTGAAGCTTTCTTT	few	TRBJ1-1	TRBV10-3	TRBD1
CASSDGTAGGEQYF	TGTGCCAGCAGCGACGGGACCGCCGGGGGGGAGCAGTACTTC	NA	TRBJ2-7	TRBV14	TRBD2